This T cell receptor beta chain was recorded in a study of T cells after yellow fever vaccination. Study findings and constraints: Among all clonotypes, a small share was observed in both CD4 and CD8 compartments. Booster samples showed a return of most primary-vaccination clones (around 96% CD4, approximately 88% CD8). Repertoires obtained by FACS sorting could include abundant clonotypes that entered as contaminants from the bulk population.

5'RACE template switching produced TCR cDNA carrying a universal primer site and UMIs. TCRdb processed the 5' RACE reads anew with MiXCR; each CDR3 protein has one entry. The sample includes 300,000 to 350,000 distinct CDR3 sequences, 3.5% to 4.5% of them seen just once. The CDR3 consists of 14 residues. The V end was cut by 3 bases, the J end by 3 bases, with 12 bases between. Germline V gene lookup returns CDR1 KGHSH and CDR2 LQKENI. This clonotype was detected only a few times. Its antigen is unidentified. The clonotype was recovered from a young man who received the YFV17D yellow fever vaccine. The rearrangement uses TRBV18 and TRBJ2-7; D may correspond to TRBD1 or TRBD2 (5 bases each). Specimen: PBMCs, collected 5 days after the yellow fever booster vaccination. The CDR3 nucleotides read TGTGCCAGCTCACCTCGCAGGGAGAACTACGAGCAGTACTTC. It encodes CASSPRRENYEQYF.